These T cell receptor beta chains were read from a single sample in a study of blood T cells in healthy people across ages. TCRdb processed the 5' RACE reads anew with MiXCR; each CDR3 protein has one entry. In the table there are 1 million or so distinct CDR3 sequences, 40% to 55% of which are singletons. The sequenced material came from blood. The source of these receptors is a woman aged 55-75 years in good health. The CDR3 runs from the conserved cysteine through the conserved F or W. D genes are given only for firm matches. Only some rows state a clone size, as once, few, many or a class for expanded clones.

TRBD2 TRBJ2-7 TRBV6-5 NA CASSYSASGSLYEQYF TGTGCCAGCAGTTACTCTGCTAGCGGGAGTTTGTACGAGCAGTACTTC
NA TRBJ2-7 TRBV7-9 NA CASSRWSLYEQYF TGTGCCAGCAGCAGATGGTCGCTCTACGAGCAGTACTTC
NA TRBJ2-3 TRBV6-1 NA CASSVLSGTQYF TGTGCCAGCAGTGTTTTGTCGGGAACGCAGTATTTT
NA TRBJ2-2 TRBV27 NA CASSFLERPGELFF TGTGCCAGCAGTTTCCTCGAACGCCCCGGGGAGCTGTTTTTT
NA TRBJ1-2 TRBV28 NA CASSSPGLGLRGYTF TGTGCCAGCAGTTCCCCGGGACTCGGCCTACGTGGCTACACCTTC
NA TRBJ1-1 TRBV11-1 few CASTSGTPGTEAFF TGTGCCAGCACCTCAGGGACCCCGGGCACTGAAGCTTTCTTT
TRBD2 TRBJ2-1 TRBV5-1 NA CASSPASSGRPYNEQFF TGCGCCAGCAGCCCAGCGTCTAGCGGGAGGCCCTACAATGAGCAGTTCTTC
NA TRBJ2-4 TRBV20-1 few CSARESLAKNIQYF TGCAGTGCTAGAGAATCACTAGCCAAAAACATTCAGTACTTC
NA TRBJ2-7 TRBV27 few CASSLYGISEQYF TGTGCCAGCAGTTTATACGGGATCTCCGAGCAGTACTTC
NA TRBJ2-1 TRBV7-9 NA CAGTSRVNEQFF TGTGCCGGCACCAGTAGGGTTAATGAGCAGTTCTTC
NA TRBJ2-1 TRBV11-2 many CASSSDHAGEQFF TGTGCCAGCAGCTCCGACCACGCCGGTGAGCAGTTCTTC
TRBD2 TRBJ2-5 TRBV29-1 few CSVVGGGEEQYF TGCAGCGTTGTGGGGGGAGGGGAAGAGCAGTACTTC
NA TRBJ1-2 TRBV7-9 NA CASSQDAGYGYTF TGTGCCAGCAGCCAGGACGCAGGCTATGGCTACACCTTC
NA TRBJ2-5 TRBV20-1 NA CSASDTSWETQYF TGCAGTGCTAGCGATACTTCTTGGGAGACCCAGTACTTC
TRBD2 TRBJ2-5 TRBV4-2 NA CASSQVTSARQETQYF TGTGCCAGCAGCCAAGTGACTAGCGCGAGACAAGAGACCCAGTACTTC
NA TRBJ2-1 TRBV29-1 NA CSTGVGALSYNEQFF TGCAGCACTGGGGTAGGGGCCCTCTCCTACAATGAGCAGTTCTTC
TRBD2 TRBJ2-1 TRBV7-9 NA CASSLGPSGGHNEQFF TGTGCCAGCAGCTTAGGCCCCAGCGGGGGACACAATGAGCAGTTCTTC
TRBD1 TRBJ1-2 TRBV29-1 NA CSVLSRDRDYGYTF TGCAGCGTCTTAAGCCGGGACAGGGATTATGGCTACACCTTC
NA TRBJ2-5 TRBV10-1 NA CASSEGRKETQYF TGCGCCAGCAGTGAAGGGAGAAAAGAGACCCAGTACTTC
NA TRBJ1-1 TRBV5-1 few CASSLEGRVVYTEAFF TGCGCCAGCAGCTTGGAAGGCAGGGTTGTGTACACTGAAGCTTTCTTT
TRBD2 TRBJ2-5 TRBV7-9 few CASSLLLAGLQETQYF TGTGCCAGCAGCTTACTCTTAGCGGGCTTACAAGAGACCCAGTACTTC
NA TRBJ2-7 TRBV29-1 few CSVEVGGTYEQYF TGCAGCGTTGAAGTTGGGGGAACCTACGAGCAGTACTTC
NA TRBJ2-7 TRBV30 NA CAWQQLWDSEQYF TGTGCCTGGCAACAGCTGTGGGACTCCGAGCAGTACTTC
NA TRBJ2-4 TRBV3-1 NA CASSQDRGQRSLAKNIQYF TGTGCCAGCAGCCAAGATCGTGGACAGAGAAGTCTAGCCAAAAACATTCAGTACTTC
TRBD2 TRBJ2-3 TRBV6-5 NA CASSWAGAGDTQYF TGTGCCAGCAGTTGGGCGGGAGCTGGAGATACGCAGTATTTT
NA TRBJ2-3 TRBV10-2 few CASSEQGGRTDTQYF TGCGCCAGCAGTGAACAGGGCGGTAGGACAGATACGCAGTATTTT
TRBD1 TRBJ2-3 TRBV5-6 few CASSRKTGGGDTQYF TGTGCCAGCAGCCGTAAGACAGGGGGCGGGGATACGCAGTATTTT
NA TRBJ2-2 TRBV13 NA CASESRRGYTGELFF TGTGCCAGCGAGTCCCGGCGGGGCTACACCGGGGAGCTGTTTTTT
TRBD1 TRBJ1-6 TRBV12-3/TRBV12-4 few CASRTGYSPLHF TGTGCCAGCAGGACAGGGTACTCACCCCTCCACTTT
NA TRBJ2-2 TRBV27 NA CASSPLRAGELFF NA
NA TRBJ1-2 TRBV29-1 NA CSVAEGGYGYTF TGCAGCGTTGCAGAAGGAGGCTATGGCTACACCTTC
TRBD1 TRBJ1-2 TRBV20-1 NA CSARARQGKVLYGYTF TGCAGTGCTAGAGCCCGACAGGGGAAGGTCCTCTATGGCTACACCTTC
NA TRBJ2-1 TRBV7-7 NA CASSLDRTTHSEQFF TGTGCCAGCAGCTTAGACCGCACCACCCACAGTGAGCAGTTCTTC
NA TRBJ2-1 TRBV2 NA CASSEAPAAGNEQFF TGTGCCAGCAGTGAAGCCCCCGCAGCGGGCAATGAGCAGTTCTTC
NA TRBJ2-7 TRBV12-3/TRBV12-4 many CASSPFRRPADEQYF TGTGCCAGCAGTCCCTTTAGGCGGCCAGCGGACGAGCAGTACTTC
NA TRBJ1-6 TRBV28 few CASSGHSYNSPLHF TGTGCCAGTTCCGGACACTCCTATAATTCACCCCTCCACTTT
TRBD1 TRBJ1-1 TRBV29-1 NA CSVSTGVDTEAFF TGCAGCGTTTCGACAGGGGTGGACACTGAAGCTTTCTTT
TRBD2 TRBJ2-3 TRBV28 few CATKAGGGEATQYF TGTGCCACCAAGGCGGGGGGTGGAGAGGCTACGCAGTATTTT
NA TRBJ2-5 TRBV27 few CASSLSRQIETQYF TGTGCCAGCAGTTTATCGAGGCAGATAGAGACCCAGTACTTC
NA TRBJ2-3 TRBV2 few CASSEGGATDTQYF TGTGCCAGCAGTGAAGGCGGGGCCACAGATACGCAGTATTTT
TRBD1 TRBJ2-5 TRBV6-5 NA CASSAPGTVHGEQYF TGTGCCAGCAGTGCGCCCGGGACAGTGCATGGTGAGCAGTACTTC
NA TRBJ1-2 TRBV7-6 NA CASSSLGGDGYTF TGTGCCAGCAGCTCCCTTGGAGGGGATGGCTACACCTTC
TRBD2 TRBJ2-3 TRBV6-2/TRBV6-3 NA CASSYGTSGSRTGTQYF TGTGCCAGCAGTTATGGGACTAGCGGGAGTCGTACAGGTACGCAGTATTTT
NA TRBJ2-1 TRBV21-1 NA CASSKGGLAGNLNEQFF TGTGCCAGCAGCAAAGGGGGACTAGCGGGGAACCTCAATGAGCAGTTCTTC
NA TRBJ1-2 TRBV28 few CASSSPRGAVSRGYGYTF TGTGCCAGCAGTTCCCCCCGAGGGGCAGTCTCGAGGGGTTATGGCTACACCTTC
TRBD1 TRBJ2-5 TRBV6-2/TRBV6-3 NA CASAFPGQGGETQYF TGTGCCAGCGCCTTCCCCGGACAGGGAGGAGAGACCCAGTACTTC
NA TRBJ2-1 TRBV7-3 NA CASSTDPSWANEQFF TGTGCCAGCAGCACGGACCCCTCGTGGGCCAATGAGCAGTTCTTC
TRBD2 TRBJ2-1 TRBV7-8 NA CASSSELAGVNEQFF TGTGCCAGCAGCTCGGAACTAGCGGGAGTTAATGAGCAGTTCTTC
TRBD1 TRBJ1-3 TRBV7-2 NA CASSEGQPSSGNTIYF TGTGCCAGCAGCGAGGGACAGCCGAGCTCTGGAAACACCATATATTTT
NA TRBJ1-2 TRBV12-3/TRBV12-4 many CASSSPDRPSGYTF TGTGCCAGCAGTTCCCCCGACAGGCCTAGTGGCTACACCTTC
NA TRBJ1-5 TRBV20-1 NA CSAKGLIQPQHF TGCAGTGCCAAGGGCCTTATTCAGCCCCAGCATTTT
NA TRBJ2-7 TRBV21-1 few CASSKAQRQGAHEQYF TGTGCCAGCAGCAAAGCGCAGAGGCAGGGGGCCCACGAGCAGTACTTC
NA TRBJ2-7 TRBV5-1 few CVTPTRANYEQYF TGCGTTACCCCCACCCGGGCGAACTACGAGCAGTACTTC